This entry lists 28 T cell receptor beta chains sequenced from one sample in a study of blood T cells in healthy people across ages. Primers used in a second PCR of about 6 to 11 cycles were a sample-barcoded 5' primer and a J-beta primer mix. TCRdb called the 5' RACE reads again in MiXCR, with one record for every CDR3 protein. The repertoire includes roughly 800,000 distinct CDR3 sequences, 55% to 75% of them detected once, and 22% sits in the top ten. Specimen: blood. The receptors come from a man aged 25 to 45 in good health.

The chain carries TRBV7-9 and TRBJ2-2; 7 positions match TRBD1. Germline assignment: CDR1 SEHNR and CDR2 FQNEAQ (reference sequence). The CDR3 is made up of 16 amino acids. The J segment lost 4 bases and the V segment lost 5 bases, leaving 10 bases of the junction unmatched. CDR3 nucleotides: TGTGCCAGCAGCCCTCAGACAGGGATGGGCACCGGGGAGCTGTTTTTT. Encoded protein: CASSPQTGMGTGELFF.

A few counts support this clonotype. The J gene is TRBJ2-5, the V gene TRBV10-3; D may match TRBD1 or TRBD2 (6 bases each). Germline values: CDR1 ENHRY, CDR2 SYGVKD. V gave up 0 bases and J gave up 3 bases, with 8 bases separating them. CDR3 length: 14 amino acids. CDR3 coding DNA: TGTGCCATCAGTGAGTCGGGGGGCGAAGAGACCCAGTACTTC. As protein: CAISESGGEETQYF.

The V call is TRBV20-1, the J call TRBJ2-7, with D uncertain. Between the trimmed V and J ends, which lost 1 base and 6 bases, there was a span of 13 bases. Germline V gene data show CDR1 as DFQATT and CDR2 as SNEGSKA (reference sequence). This CDR3 has 13 amino acids. Here the CDR3 reads CSARGWVVSEQYF. The CDR3 DNA follows: TGCAGTGCTAGAGGATGGGTAGTAAGCGAGCAGTACTTC.

This clonotype appeared a few times. The chain carries TRBV10-3 and TRBJ2-1; D not resolved. V dropped 7 bases and J dropped 4 bases, with 14 bases sitting between them. CDR1 ENHRY and CDR2 SYGVKD come from the germline V gene. This CDR3 is built from 14 residues. CDR3 in DNA: TGTGCCATCATGGCGGCATGGGGTTACAATGAGCAGTTCTTC. Encoded protein: CAIMAAWGYNEQFF.

A single count supports this clonotype. The chain uses TRBV30 and TRBJ2-7; TRBD1 matches at 9 bases. The V gene end was trimmed by 0 bases and the J gene end by 6 bases; junction bases not matched to a gene: 9. The germline gives CDR1 GTSNPN, CDR2 SVGIG (reference sequence). The CDR3 is 15 amino acids. Here the CDR3 reads CAWSVQGQGRSEQYF. The CDR3 bases are TGTGCCTGGAGTGTCCAGGGACAGGGTCGGAGCGAGCAGTACTTC.

This clonotype was detected only a few times. This sequence joins TRBV30 and TRBJ2-7; D ambiguous. The CDR3 spans 12 residues. The V and J ends lost 8 bases and 0 bases respectively, with 11 bases between them. Germline-derived CDR1 and CDR2 are GTSNPN and SVGIG (reference sequence). DNA of the CDR3: TGTGCCGGGTCACGGTACTCCTACGAGCAGTACTTC. As protein: CAGSRYSYEQYF.

This clonotype was counted many times. The genes are TRBV12-3 or TRBV12-4 and TRBJ2-7; D might be TRBD1 or TRBD2, each matching 5 bases. V lost 3 bases, J lost 4 bases, and 10 bases lay in between. The CDR3 is 13 amino acids. DNA for the CDR3: TGTGCCAGCAGTTTTACGGGGCAATACGAGCAGTACTTC. Amino acid sequence: CASSFTGQYEQYF.

The chain employs TRBV12-3 or TRBV12-4 and TRBJ1-2; D remains unclear. CDR3 size: 11 residues. V was clipped by 10 bases and J by 6 bases, with 12 bases between them. For the CDR3, the DNA is TGTGCCACCGAGGTTAGGGATGGCTACACCTTC. Amino acid sequence: CATEVRDGYTF.

This chain links TRBV4-2 with TRBJ2-4, with unresolved D. The CDR3 has 12 amino acids. CDR1 is LGHNA and CDR2 is YNFKEQ in the germline V gene. V dropped 5 bases and J dropped 4 bases, with 6 bases sitting between them. The CDR3 spells CASSYEKNIQYF. As DNA, the CDR3 is TGTGCCAGCAGCTACGAGAAAAACATTCAGTACTTC.

This clonotype was counted a single time. V and J are TRBV7-2 and TRBJ2-1, with TRBD2 matching over 13 bases. Germline CDR1 is SGHTA and CDR2 is FQGNSA. The junction had 6 bases not matched to a gene; V was cut back by 5 bases and J by 8 bases. The CDR3 is made up of 15 amino acids. This chain's CDR3 is CASSRTSGSRDEQFF. Here the CDR3 DNA reads TGTGCCAGCAGCAGGACTAGCGGGAGTCGGGATGAGCAGTTCTTC.

The chain uses TRBV6-5 and TRBJ2-5; D may be TRBD2 (6 bases). Near its end, the DNA agrees better with TRBJ2-7, so the J call may be wrong. This CDR3 has 15 residues. Germline CDR1 MNHEY, CDR2 SVGAGI. CDR3 nucleotides: TGTGCCAGCAGTTACTCGACACTAGCCTACTACGAGCAGTACTTC. It codes for CASSYSTLAYYEQYF.

The chain employs TRBV20-1 and TRBJ1-5; D remains unclear. The CDR3 is made up of 14 amino acids. V gave up 1 base and J gave up 5 bases, with 12 bases separating them. Germline-derived CDR1 and CDR2 are DFQATT and SNEGSKA (reference sequence). CDR3 bases: TGCAGTGCTAGAGGGGAACTGGGTCATCAGCCCCAGCATTTT. Its protein product is CSARGELGHQPQHF.

The J gene is TRBJ2-7, the V gene TRBV29-1; D is possibly TRBD2 (6 bases). This CDR3 is built from 12 residues. V lost 4 bases and J lost 2, with 9 bases in between. Looked up from germline, CDR1 is SQVTM and CDR2 is ANQGSEA. The CDR3: CSVVGTAYEQYF. DNA of the CDR3: TGCAGCGTTGTAGGGACTGCCTACGAGCAGTACTTC.

The chain couples TRBV5-6 to TRBJ2-3; D unclear. Looked up from germline, CDR1 is SGHDT and CDR2 is YYEEEE. This CDR3 comprises 15 residues. V lost 1 base and J lost 0, with 9 bases in between. CDR3 sequence (DNA): TGTGCCAGCAGCTTGTTAGGCTCCAGCACAGATACGCAGTATTTT. Protein: CASSLLGSSTDTQYF.

CDR3 coding DNA: TGCGCCAGCAGCCAAGAACCCTCAGGGAACTATGGCTACACCTTC. This codes for CASSQEPSGNYGYTF. The chain links TRBV4-3 to TRBJ1-2, with D perhaps matching TRBD1 (5 bases). The CDR3 is 15 amino acids. From germline, CDR1 is LGHNA and CDR2 YSLEER. V lost 0 bases and J lost 2, with 10 bases in between.

V usage is TRBV9 and J usage is TRBJ2-1; 11 positions agree with TRBD2. V was pared by 2 bases and J by 5 bases, with 6 bases of the junction left unmatched. The CDR3 has 16 amino acids. Germline V gene lookup returns CDR1 SGDLS and CDR2 YYNGEE. CDR3 sequence: CASSVTTSGIHNEQFF. The CDR3, as DNA: TGTGCCAGCAGCGTTACGACTAGCGGGATCCACAATGAGCAGTTCTTC.

The chain links TRBV6-1 to TRBJ2-3, with TRBD1 as a possible D gene (6 bases). From germline, CDR1 is MNHNS and CDR2 SASEGT. The CDR3 is 16 residues long. V lost 0 bases to trimming and J lost 2 bases, with 12 bases between them. In DNA, the CDR3 is TGTGCCAGCAGTGAAGCTTACAGGGTAATCACAGATACGCAGTATTTT. Its translation is CASSEAYRVITDTQYF.

The chain carries TRBV9 and TRBJ2-7; no clear D gene. Germline CDR1 and CDR2: SGDLS and YYNGEE. Trimming shortened V by 5 bases and J by 5 bases, and 8 bases separated the two germline ends. CDR3 length equals 11 residues. CDR3 in amino acids: CASSTNHEQYF. The DNA for the CDR3 is TGTGCCAGCAGTACCAATCACGAGCAGTACTTC.

There are a few counts of this clonotype. The V and J genes are TRBV6-1 and TRBJ2-6; 8 bases are shared with TRBD1. Trimming took 10 bases from V and 0 from J; bases not matched to a gene: 14. This CDR3 is 18 amino acids long. Germline V gene data show CDR1 as MNHNS and CDR2 as SASEGT. The CDR3, as DNA: TGTGCCATCCTAGGTGGCAGGGGGCCTCTCTCTGGGGCCAACGTCCTGACTTTC. It specifies CAILGGRGPLSGANVLTF.

The chain joins TRBV29-1 to TRBJ1-1, with 9 positions matching TRBD1. Germline loops: CDR1 SQVTM, CDR2 ANQGSEA. J gave up 3 bases and V 5 bases, and 13 bases lay outside the gene matches. The CDR3 covers 16 residues. The DNA of the CDR3 is TGCAGCGTTTTACAGGGGGCCGGTCGGGTGGACACTGAAGCTTTCTTT. It encodes CSVLQGAGRVDTEAFF.

V gene TRBV2 combines with J gene TRBJ1-5; possible D gene TRBD1, 5 bases. The V gene lost 6 bases and the J gene lost 7 bases, with 16 bases spanning the gap. Germline-derived CDR1 and CDR2 are SNHLY and FYNNEI. There are 14 residues in the CDR3. The CDR3 reads CASRAQGAWQPQHF. In DNA form, the CDR3 reads TGTGCCAGCAGGGCTCAGGGTGCGTGGCAGCCCCAGCATTTT.

The chain is built from TRBV5-1 and TRBJ2-1, with TRBD2 as a possible D gene (5 bases). Trimming took 6 bases from V and 6 from J, leaving 13 bases between them. This CDR3 has 13 residues. Germline lookup yields CDR1 SGHRS and CDR2 YFSETQ. The CDR3 loop reads CASMGSGSNEQFF. Here the CDR3 DNA reads TGCGCCAGCATGGGCAGTGGGAGCAATGAGCAGTTCTTC.

CDR3 sequence reads: CASSVNTKLFF. In DNA, the CDR3 is TGTGCCAGCAGTGTTAATACAAAACTGTTTTTT. V and J are TRBV12-3 or TRBV12-4 and TRBJ1-4, with D hard to call. The CDR3 is 11 residues long. Trimming shortened V by 5 bases and J by 10 bases, and 8 bases separated the two germline ends.

The CDR3: CASTITHRGRNRNGYTF. CDR3 bases: TGTGCCAGCACCATTACCCACAGGGGGCGCAATCGAAATGGCTACACCTTC. The V and J genes are TRBV7-2 and TRBJ1-2; 9 nucleotides agree with TRBD1. The CDR3 extends over 17 amino acids. Germline trimming cut 7 bases from V and 6 bases from J; bases unmatched to any gene: 18. CDR1 and CDR2 (germline): SGHTA, FQGNSA.

CDR3 protein: CASRSGGVGYIQYF. CDR3 nucleotide sequence: TGTGCCAGCAGGTCCGGCGGGGTAGGATACATTCAGTACTTC. V gene TRBV6-2 or TRBV6-3 combines with J gene TRBJ2-4; D is perhaps TRBD2 (6 bases). Germline-derived CDR1 and CDR2 are MNHEY and SVGEGT. The CDR3 consists of 14 residues. V lost 6 bases, J lost 8 bases, and 17 bases lay in between.

This rearrangement joins TRBV5-1 to TRBJ2-1; D might be TRBD1 (5 bases). The closer fit of TRBJ2-7 to the DNA end suggests the J call may be wrong. The CDR3 runs 13 residues. Per germline, CDR1 SGHRS and CDR2 YFSETQ. The CDR3 DNA follows: TGCGCCAGCAGCGTGGTAGGGGCCAATGAGCAGTACTTC. Amino acid sequence: CASSVVGANEQYF.

The chain carries TRBV29-1 and TRBJ2-2; possible D gene TRBD1, 5 bases. The CDR3 is made up of 13 amino acids. The V gene lost 4 bases and the J gene lost 5 bases, with 11 bases spanning the gap. Germline CDR1 and CDR2: SQVTM and ANQGSEA. In DNA, the CDR3 is TGCAGCGTTGGACAGAGAGAGACCGGGGAGCTGTTTTTT. Amino acids: CSVGQRETGELFF.

The CDR3 loop is CASSFWDRQGSLHF. The CDR3 DNA reads TGTGCCAGCAGTTTCTGGGACAGGCAGGGTTCTCTCCACTTT. The rearrangement joins TRBV12-3 or TRBV12-4 to TRBJ1-6, with TRBD1 matching over 8 bases. Trimming took 3 bases from V and 16 from J; bases not matched to a gene: 11. The CDR3 consists of 14 residues.